The 22 T cell receptor beta chains below all came from one sample that was sequenced in a study of T cell clones after liver transplantation. Assay used: immunoSEQ multiplex PCR; TCRdb lists only in-frame clones, some missing. The repertoire holds tens of thousands of clones, with roughly 90% as singletons. Material: CD4+ T cells from blood, obtained before liver transplant. These receptors were obtained from a human donor who received a liver transplant.

This sequence joins TRBV6-1 and TRBJ1-2; 8 nucleotides agree with TRBD1. CDR3 size: 17 residues. V shed 4 bases and J 7 bases; nucleotides not matched to a gene: 17. Germline V gene lookup returns CDR1 MNHNS and CDR2 SASEGT. CDR3 bases: TGTGCCAGCAGTGCCGGGGGGGGGCGGACAGGGTATCTTGGCTACACCTTC. It translates to CASSAGGGRTGYLGYTF.

The chain uses TRBV28 and TRBJ2-1; 16 bases are a match to TRBD2. Looked up from germline, CDR1 is MDHEN and CDR2 is SYDVKM. The J segment lost 6 bases and the V segment lost 5 bases, leaving 7 bases of the junction unmatched. The CDR3 consists of 17 residues. The CDR3 sequence is CASSPTGTSGRGNEQFF. The CDR3 coding sequence is TGTGCCAGCAGTCCGACCGGGACTAGCGGGAGGGGCAATGAGCAGTTCTTC.

This chain uses TRBV11-3 with TRBJ1-4; 10 bases fit TRBD1. The CDR3 spans 15 residues. Germline V gene lookup returns CDR1 SGHNT and CDR2 YENEEA. J was trimmed by 8 bases and V by 4 bases; bases with no gene match: 7. The CDR3 loop reads CASSSAGTGDEKLFF. The CDR3 nucleotides read TGTGCCAGCAGCTCTGCCGGGACAGGGGACGAAAAACTGTTTTTT.

The V gene is TRBV5-4, the J gene TRBJ2-7; D remains unclear. The V end lost 1 base, the J end lost 8 bases, and 13 bases lay between the germline ends. The CDR3 spans 13 residues. Germline V lookup: CDR1 SGHNT, CDR2 YYREEE (reference sequence). CDR3 in amino acids: CASSLLEAEKQYF. CDR3 sequence (DNA): TGTGCCAGCAGCTTGCTGGAAGCTGAAAAGCAGTACTTC.

The J gene is TRBJ2-3, the V gene TRBV11-3, with 7 bases matching TRBD2. The CDR3 sequence is 15 residues long. CDR1 and CDR2 from the germline V gene are SGHNT and YENEEA. Trimming removed 5 bases from V and 10 bases from J; junction bases left unmatched: 15. CDR3 sequence: CASSQTWGGKYAQYF. CDR3 DNA: TGTGCCAGCAGCCAAACCTGGGGAGGGAAGTATGCGCAGTATTTT.

The V and J genes are TRBV28 and TRBJ2-3, with D possibly being TRBD2 (5 bases). The CDR3 extends over 13 amino acids. Germline V lookup: CDR1 MDHEN, CDR2 SYDVKM. V was clipped by 7 bases and J by 2 bases, with 10 bases between them. The CDR3 protein is CASKAGPTDTQYF. Written as DNA, the CDR3 is TGTGCCAGCAAGGCGGGCCCCACAGATACGCAGTATTTT.

The genes are TRBV7-9 and TRBJ1-1; D uncertain. This CDR3 is built from 13 residues. CDR1 SEHNR and CDR2 FQNEAQ come from the germline V gene (reference sequence). V lost 1 base and J 1 base, leaving 4 bases between the germline ends. The CDR3 loop reads CASSLVANTEAFF. CDR3 nucleotides: TGTGCCAGCAGCTTAGTGGCGAACACTGAAGCTTTCTTT.

The V and J genes are TRBV5-1 and TRBJ2-1; D ambiguous. CDR1 is SGHRS and CDR2 is YFSETQ in the germline V gene. The CDR3 is 14 residues long. The V end was cut by 3 bases, the J end by 7 bases, with 14 bases between. DNA for the CDR3: TGCGCCAGCAGCTCCTCTCAAGTCAGTAATGAGCAGTTCTTC. It yields the protein CASSSSQVSNEQFF. Drawing the rest from reference TRBV5-1 and TRBJ2-1, the complete variable domain is KAGVTQTPRYLIKTRGQQVTLSCSPISGHRSVSWYQQTPGQGLQFLFEYFSETQRNKGNFPGRFSGRQFSNSRSEMNVSTLELGDSALYLCASSSSQVSNEQFFGPGTRLTVL.

The J gene is TRBJ1-1, the V gene TRBV28, with TRBD1 matching 7 bases. The germline V gene has CDR1 MDHEN and CDR2 SYDVKM. V gave up 5 bases and J gave up 8 bases; unmatched junction bases: 8. CDR3 length equals 13 residues. The CDR3, as DNA: TGTGCCAGCAGTGAGGTCCGAGGGGGCGAAGCTTTCTTT. It is translated as CASSEVRGGEAFF.

V is TRBV28 and J is TRBJ2-5; 7 positions match TRBD1. The CDR3 is 14 amino acids. Germline V gene data show CDR1 as MDHEN and CDR2 as SYDVKM. Trimming removed 3 bases from V and 5 bases from J; junction bases left unmatched: 6. CDR3 region: CASSFQGGLETQYF. CDR3 nucleotide sequence: TGTGCCAGCAGTTTTCAAGGGGGCTTGGAGACCCAGTACTTC.

The chain combines TRBV7-3 with TRBJ2-6; TRBD2 might be the D (6 bases). V gave up 5 bases and J gave up 0 bases, with 14 bases separating them. CDR1 is SGHTA, CDR2 FQGTGA, per germline. The CDR3 runs 17 residues. In DNA form, the CDR3 reads TGTGCCAGCAGCCCAGTGGGGGGATCCTCTGGGGCCAACGTCCTGACTTTC. It codes for CASSPVGGSSGANVLTF.

CDR3 coding DNA: TGTGCCAGCAGTGTCTCAGCGGGAGGTTACTACGAGCAGTACTTC. Amino acid sequence: CASSVSAGGYYEQYF. The V and J genes are TRBV6-1 and TRBJ2-7; 9 positions agree with TRBD2. J lost 3 bases, V lost 4 bases, and 7 bases had no gene match. There are 15 residues in the CDR3. From germline, CDR1 is MNHNS and CDR2 SASEGT.

This clone was counted only a few times. The chain employs TRBV5-1 and TRBJ2-7; D remains ambiguous. V was pared by 3 bases and J by 5 bases, with 12 bases between. Germline CDR1 reads SGHRS; CDR2 reads YFSETQ. This CDR3 is 13 amino acids long. The CDR3 region is CASSSLNGHEQYF. The CDR3 DNA reads as TGCGCCAGCAGCTCGCTAAACGGGCACGAGCAGTACTTC.

The rearrangement uses TRBV4-1 and TRBJ2-7; a possible D gene is TRBD2 (8 bases). CDR1 and CDR2 from the germline V gene are MGHRA and YSYEKL. V lost 2 bases and J lost 4, with 24 bases in between. The CDR3 sequence is 18 residues long. CDR3 DNA: TGCGCCAGCAGCCAATCTCAGACAGGGACTAGTGTAACATACGAGCAGTACTTC. Encoded protein: CASSQSQTGTSVTYEQYF.

This chain connects TRBV4-3 to TRBJ1-5; TRBD1 matches at 8 bases. J gave up 2 bases and V 4 bases, and 1 base lay outside the gene matches. The CDR3 covers 14 residues. CDR1 is LGHNA and CDR2 is YSLEER in the germline V gene. CDR3 sequence (DNA): TGCGCCAGCAGCCTGGGACAGGGCAATCAGCCCCAGCATTTT. It translates to CASSLGQGNQPQHF.

This chain uses TRBV5-1 with TRBJ2-3; a possible D gene is TRBD1 (5 bases). Trimming left V 4 bases short and J 5 bases short, with 17 bases between. CDR1 SGHRS and CDR2 YFSETQ come from the germline V gene. The CDR3 has 15 residues. CDR3 sequence: CASSPTGYPVDTQYF. CDR3 bases: TGCGCCAGCAGCCCCACAGGTTACCCAGTAGATACGCAGTATTTT.

This clone was counted only a few times. The gene calls are TRBV5-1 and TRBJ1-4; the D gene is possibly TRBD1 (6 bases). The length of the CDR3 is 14 residues. Looked up from germline, CDR1 is SGHRS and CDR2 is YFSETQ. V was trimmed by 0 bases and J by 8 bases, leaving 11 bases between them. CDR3 nucleotides: TGCGCCAGCAGCTTGGCAGGGGCTGGGGAAAAACTGTTTTTT. Its translation: CASSLAGAGEKLFF.

The chain carries TRBV27 and TRBJ2-1, with TRBD2 matching 8 bases. The CDR3 has 15 residues. With V trimmed by 5 bases and J by 9 bases, 12 bases remained unmatched. CDR1 and CDR2 (germline): MNHEY, SMNVEV (reference sequence). The CDR3 protein is CASSPLGLDRGEQFF. In DNA form, the CDR3 reads TGTGCCAGCAGTCCCTTGGGACTAGATCGGGGTGAGCAGTTCTTC.

CDR3 nucleotides: TGTGCCAGTAGTATCTCTAGCGGAGTGAACACCGGGGAGCTGTTTTTT. Amino acids: CASSISSGVNTGELFF. The rearrangement uses TRBV19 and TRBJ2-2, with 7 bases aligning to TRBD2. The CDR3 loop spans 16 amino acids. V dropped 3 bases and J dropped 1; count of bases not matched to a gene: 5. Germline V gene sequence: CDR1 LNHDA, CDR2 SQIVND (reference sequence).

In this sample, this clone turned up once. J is TRBJ2-2 and V is TRBV2; tentative D call: TRBD2 (5 bases). CDR3 length: 14 amino acids. Trimming removed 4 bases at V and 5 bases at J, with 11 bases between. Germline V gene lookup returns CDR1 SNHLY and CDR2 FYNNEI. Here the CDR3 reads CASSVGGLTGELFF. The CDR3 nucleotides are TGTGCCAGCAGTGTCGGAGGTCTTACCGGGGAGCTGTTTTTT. The full variable domain, its missing parts supplied by reference TRBV2 and TRBJ2-2, is EPEVTQTPSHQVTQMGQEVILRCVPISNHLYFYWYRQILGQKVEFLVSFYNNEISEKSEIFDDQFSVERPDGSNFTLKIRSTKLEDSAMYFCASSVGGLTGELFFGEGSRLTVL.

This clone appeared a single time. The chain uses TRBV10-3 and TRBJ2-3, with 9 bases aligning to TRBD1. The CDR3 has 17 amino acids. With V trimmed by 0 bases and J by 2 bases, 6 bases remained unmatched. Germline lookup yields CDR1 ENHRY and CDR2 SYGVKD. The CDR3 sequence: CAISESGTGLFTDTQYF. Here the CDR3 DNA reads TGTGCCATCAGTGAGTCAGGGACAGGGTTGTTCACAGATACGCAGTATTTT.

The V call is TRBV7-3, the J call TRBJ1-1; D is possibly TRBD1 (5 bases). Germline V gene data show CDR1 as SGHTA and CDR2 as FQGTGA. Between the trimmed V and J ends, which lost 0 bases and 4 bases, there was a span of 6 bases. This CDR3 comprises 13 residues. CDR3 sequence: CASSLTGVTEAFF. Written as DNA, the CDR3 is TGTGCCAGCAGCTTAACGGGGGTCACTGAAGCTTTCTTT.